A selection of T cell receptor beta chains follows, all from one sample in a study of long-term antiretroviral therapy in people with HIV. Some clones are missing from TCRdb's copy, which holds only in-frame ones; the method was immunoSEQ multiplex PCR. The sample yields roughly 28,000 clones, around 80% seen once. The sequencing here drew on unsorted PBMCs, taken 1.5 years before starting antiretroviral therapy. These receptors all stem from a man younger than 35 with HIV. Both conserved end residues are part of each CDR3. A D gene is named only where the DNA matches it firmly. Expanded clones are given a class, and other clones once, few, many or no size at all.

>TRBJ2-3|NA|NA|TRBV30
TGTGCCTGTGCCCCCCGCGGTAGGGCCTACACAGATACGCAGTATTTT
CACAPRGRAYTDTQYF
>TRBJ1-1|NA|NA|TRBV7-9
TGTGCCAGCAGCCCCCCCCCGAACACTGAAGCTTTCTTT
CASSPPPNTEAFF
>TRBJ2-7|NA|NA|TRBV19
TGTGCCAGTAGGCCCTTCGGGGGCGGGCAGTACTTC
CASRPFGGGQYF
>TRBJ2-1|NA|TRBD1|TRBV18
TGTGCCAGCTCACCAAGGGACAGGGGCGCCCCGCATGAGCAGTTCTTC
CASSPRDRGAPHEQFF
>TRBJ2-7|once|NA|TRBV4-1
TGCGCCAGCAGCCAGGACCGGGACTTCGCCTACGAGCAGTACTTC
CASSQDRDFAYEQYF
>TRBJ1-5|NA|NA|TRBV28
TGTGCCAGCAGTTTATTAGGGGGTCACAATCAGCCCCAGCATTTT
CASSLLGGHNQPQHF
>TRBJ1-6|NA|NA|TRBV2
TGTGCCAGCAGCCTCGAAGGAGGGGGGTCACCCCTCCACTTT
CASSLEGGGSPLHF
>TRBJ1-2|NA|TRBD1|TRBV5-8
TGTGCCAGCACCCATCCCGGGACAGGGGGTGGCTATGGCTACACCTTC
CASTHPGTGGGYGYTF
>TRBJ2-4|NA|NA|TRBV4-1
TGCGCCAGCAGCCAGGGGACCCCACTCCTGGCCAAAAACATTCAGTACTTC
CASSQGTPLLAKNIQYF
>TRBJ1-1|NA|NA|TRBV5-6
TGTGCCAGCAGCTTGGGCGACACTGAAGCTTTCTTT
CASSLGDTEAFF
>TRBJ1-2|NA|NA|TRBV4-1
TGCGCCAGCAGCCACGAGGCACTCCGGCTGGGCTACACCTTC
CASSHEALRLGYTF
>TRBJ2-5|NA|TRBD2|TRBV5-1
TGCGCCAGCAGCGGAGGGACTAATAAAGAGACCCAGTACTTC
CASSGGTNKETQYF
>TRBJ2-7|NA|NA|TRBV9
TGTGCCAGCAGCCCGGGCGGGGATCTGAGTGAGCAGTACTTC
CASSPGGDLSEQYF
>TRBJ2-1|NA|TRBD1|TRBV12-5
TGTGCTAGTGGTTTGGTAATGGGACAGGGAGGCAATGAGCAGTTCTTC
CASGLVMGQGGNEQFF
>TRBJ2-7|once|TRBD1|TRBV19
TGTGCCAGTAGTGCAGGACAGGGAAGCTACGAGCAGTACTTC
CASSAGQGSYEQYF
>TRBJ1-1|NA|NA|TRBV7-3
TGTGCCAGCAGCCGACAGCTGAACACTGAAGCTTTCTTT
CASSRQLNTEAFF
>TRBJ2-1|NA|TRBD2|TRBV5-5
TGTGCCAGCAGCCCGCTCGTAGCGGGAGTACTCTTGCAGTTCTTC
CASSPLVAGVLLQFF
>TRBJ2-7|NA|NA|TRBV6-5
TGTGCCAGCTCCGGGACATTCTACGAGCAGTACTTC
CASSGTFYEQYF
>TRBJ2-1|NA|NA|TRBV11-2
TGTGCCAGCAGCCTTGACACCTACAATGAGCAGTTCTTC
CASSLDTYNEQFF
>TRBJ2-5|once|NA|TRBV7-8
TGTGCCAGCAGCCCCGGCGGGCAAGAGACCCAGTACTTC
CASSPGGQETQYF
>TRBJ2-3|NA|NA|TRBV29-1
TGCAGCGTCTGGACCGAGACTAGCACAGATACGCAGTATTTT
CSVWTETSTDTQYF
>TRBJ2-3|NA|NA|TRBV5-1
TGCGCCAGCAGCTTGGGACAGGGAGGAGATACGCAGTATTTT
CASSLGQGGDTQYF
>TRBJ2-3|NA|NA|TRBV6-6
TGTGCCAGCAGTTCTAGCGCAGATACGCAGTATTTT
CASSSSADTQYF
>TRBJ2-7|NA|TRBD1|TRBV7-9
TGTGCCAGCAGCCCCCGGACAGGGGTAACCCCCGAGCAGTACTTC
CASSPRTGVTPEQYF
>TRBJ2-7|NA|TRBD2|TRBV19
TGTGCCAGTAGATACAGCGGGGGGGCGCGCGAGCAGTACTTC
CASRYSGGAREQYF
>TRBJ1-2|NA|NA|TRBV28
TGTGCCAGCAGGGATTCGGTAGATCCGAACTATGGCTACACCTTC
CASRDSVDPNYGYTF
>TRBJ1-6|few|NA|TRBV4-2
TGTGCCAGCAGCCAGAGGACAGAAACTAATTCACCCCTCCACTTT
CASSQRTETNSPLHF
>TRBJ2-3|NA|NA|TRBV5-1
TGCGCCAGCAGAGGGTTCAACACAGATACGCAGTATTTT
CASRGFNTDTQYF
>TRBJ2-7|NA|NA|TRBV30
TGTGCCTGGAGGACCCTTGTTCAGGAGCAGTACTTC
CAWRTLVQEQYF
>TRBJ1-1|NA|NA|TRBV18
TGTGCCAGCTCACTCCACCCACCGGCGGCGGGAACTGAAGCTTTCTTT
CASSLHPPAAGTEAFF
>TRBJ2-5|NA|TRBD1|TRBV7-2
TGTGCCAGCCAGGGGGCGCGAGAGACCCAGTACTTC
CASQGARETQYF
>TRBJ2-7|NA|NA|TRBV6-1
TGTGCCAGCAGTGAAGAGTGGGCAGGGGCCCTTAATGTGCAGTACTTC
CASSEEWAGALNVQYF
>TRBJ2-7|NA|NA|TRBV2
TGTGCCAGCAGTGATTACACTCGCGAGCAGTACTTC
CASSDYTREQYF
>TRBJ2-5|NA|NA|TRBV7-2
TGTGCCAGCAGCTTAGCTGGCCTCCTTGAGACCCAGTACTTC
CASSLAGLLETQYF
>TRBJ2-1|NA|TRBD1|TRBV7-9
TGTGCCAGCACCCACCAGGGGGCCTTTTGGGACAATGAGCAGTTCTTC
CASTHQGAFWDNEQFF
>TRBJ2-5|NA|NA|TRBV30
TGTGCCTGGAGGGGTCTTAGGATTGAGACCCAGTACTTC
CAWRGLRIETQYF
>TRBJ1-1|NA|NA|TRBV5-1
TGCGCCAGCAGAGTGAGTGCCACTGAAGCTTTCTTT
CASRVSATEAFF
>TRBJ2-4|NA|NA|TRBV7-9
TGTGCCAGCAGCTTAACTGGCGGAGGGTCTGCCAAAAACATTCAGTACTTC
CASSLTGGGSAKNIQYF
>TRBJ2-3|once|NA|TRBV9
TGTGCCAGCAGCGTCCTAGTTGCGGATACGCAGTATTTT
CASSVLVADTQYF
>TRBJ2-7|NA|NA|TRBV25-1
TGTGCCAGCAGTACTGGGACTTACGAGCAGTACTTC
CASSTGTYEQYF